The rows below give T cell receptor beta chains drawn from one sample of a study of glioma-infiltrating T cells after dendritic cell vaccination. Sequencing was performed with immunoSEQ multiplex PCR; in TCRdb, only in-frame clones are kept and a portion is missing. Among tens of thousands of clones listed, about 90% were seen once. Sequenced material: blood, taken before dendritic cell vaccination. The receptors stem from a human donor with glioblastoma. Each CDR3 is given with its conserved first and last residue. The D gene is left open where the match is weak. Expanded clones get a size class; other rows say once, few or many, or leave the size out.

.,.,TRBJ2-2,TRBV7-3,CASSSSPGETGELFF,TGTGCCAGCAGCTCCTCGCCGGGGGAAACCGGGGAGCTGTTTTTT
.,.,TRBJ2-3,TRBV6-4,CASSDEGSTDTQYF,TGTGCCAGCAGTGACGAGGGCAGCACAGATACGCAGTATTTT
.,.,TRBJ2-1,TRBV30,CAWSVLYGSSYNEQFF,TGTGCCTGGAGTGTACTATACGGGAGCTCCTACAATGAGCAGTTCTTC
once,.,TRBJ2-2,TRBV6-4,CASRTGSNTGELFF,TGTGCCAGCAGGACTGGCAGCAACACCGGGGAGCTGTTTTTT
.,.,TRBJ1-4,TRBV7-8,CASTRLARGNEKLFF,TGTGCCAGCACTCGACTCGCGAGGGGGAATGAAAAACTGTTTTTT
.,TRBD2,TRBJ2-1,TRBV2,CASSEQSGGYNEQFF,TGTGCCAGCAGTGAACAAAGCGGGGGCTACAATGAGCAGTTCTTC
.,.,TRBJ2-3,TRBV25-1,CASSLGGGQYF,TGTGCCAGCAGTTTGGGGGGTGGGCAGTATTTT
few,.,TRBJ2-2,TRBV27,CASSLLGAGRAPNRELFF,TGTGCCAGCAGTCTCCTGGGGGCGGGGAGGGCCCCGAACCGGGAGCTGTTTTTT
.,.,TRBJ1-1,TRBV21-1,CASSSHRMGTEAFF,TGTGCCAGCAGTTCGCACAGGATGGGTACTGAAGCTTTCTTT
few,.,TRBJ1-2,TRBV9,CASSPYQAGAYGYTF,TGTGCCAGCAGCCCGTACCAGGCAGGGGCCTATGGCTACACCTTC
once,.,TRBJ2-3,TRBV25-1,CASSDLYTQYF,TGTGCCAGCAGTGATCTATATACGCAGTATTTT
.,.,TRBJ1-4,TRBV2,CASSEQGPNEKLFF,TGTGCCAGCAGTGAACAGGGTCCTAATGAAAAACTGTTTTTT
.,.,TRBJ2-1,TRBV7-3,CASSQQPYNEQFF,TGTGCCAGCAGCCAACAGCCCTACAATGAGCAGTTCTTC
once,TRBD1,TRBJ2-2,TRBV6-1,CASSPGQGTGELFF,TGTGCCAGCAGCCCGGGACAGGGCACCGGGGAGCTGTTTTTT
.,TRBD1,TRBJ2-5,TRBV11-3,CASSTGTEKQETQYF,TGTGCCAGCAGCACAGGGACAGAGAAGCAAGAGACCCAGTACTTC
.,.,TRBJ1-4,TRBV7-6,CASSFRVAADELFF,TGTGCCAGCAGCTTCAGGGTCGCGGCTGACGAACTGTTTTTT
once,.,TRBJ2-1,TRBV10-3,CATRGINEQFF,TGTGCCACCCGGGGGATAAATGAGCAGTTCTTC
.,TRBD2,TRBJ2-1,TRBV9,CASSVGGVDEQFF,TGTGCCAGCAGCGTGGGGGGGGTCGATGAGCAGTTCTTC
.,.,TRBJ2-7,TRBV23-1,CASSQRDEQYF,TGCGCCAGCAGTCAACGGGACGAGCAGTACTTC
.,TRBD1,TRBJ1-2,TRBV19,CATHSQGSIDYGYTF,TGTGCCACACACTCACAGGGGAGCATTGACTATGGCTACACCTTC
.,.,TRBJ1-3,TRBV6-6,CASNPTGRRPGNTIYF,TGTGCCAGCAACCCGACAGGCAGACGGCCTGGAAACACCATATATTTT
.,TRBD2,TRBJ2-1,TRBV11-3,CASSFSRGGEEQFF,TGTGCCAGCAGCTTTTCTCGGGGGGGGGAGGAGCAGTTCTTC
.,.,TRBJ2-3,TRBV5-1,CASSSLGVGVTTDTQYF,TGCGCCAGCAGCTCGCTTGGAGTGGGAGTTACCACAGATACGCAGTATTTT
once,TRBD1,TRBJ1-6,TRBV19,CASSPDRVINSPLHF,TGTGCCAGTAGTCCGGACAGGGTGATCAATTCACCCCTCCACTTT
.,.,TRBJ1-4,TRBV29-1,CSVANEKLFF,TGCAGCGTCGCGAATGAAAAACTGTTTTTT
.,TRBD2,TRBJ2-5,TRBV5-4,CASSLKGSGSYETQYF,TGTGCCAGCAGCTTGAAGGGTAGCGGGAGCTATGAGACCCAGTACTTC
.,TRBD2,TRBJ2-4,TRBV4-1,CASSQRTLSSGGVKNIQYF,TGCGCCAGCAGCCAACGCACGCTCTCTAGCGGAGGGGTCAAAAACATTCAGTACTTC